This paragraph reports one TCR beta chain. The data were taken from a study of OX40 agonist ivuxolimab in advanced cancers. CDR3 length: 13 residues. CDR1 ENHRY and CDR2 SYGVKD come from the germline V gene. Trimming shortened V by 6 bases and J by 4 bases, and 10 bases separated the two germline ends. Sequencing used immunoSEQ multiplex PCR; TCRdb keeps in-frame clones, though not all of them. The sample records about 78,000 clones, roughly nine tenths being singletons. Patients who had autoimmune disease history or got systemic immunosuppression were left out. With baseline, cycle 4 day 1, and cycle 7 day 1 as timepoints, blood was sampled.

This sequence originates from an adult with an advanced solid tumor such as melanoma, head and neck, liver or kidney cancer. The V call is TRBV10-3, the J call TRBJ1-5, with D possibly being TRBD1 (6 bases). The sequencing used CD4+ or CD8+ T cells sorted from blood, collected in a trial of the OX40 agonist ivuxolimab. The CDR3 nucleotides read TGTGCCATCAGGGGGGCAGAAAATCAGCCCCAGCATTTT. Its translation: CAIRGAENQPQHF.